This T cell receptor beta chain was profiled in a study of blood T cell repertoires in COVID-19. About the study: Material from acute and convalescent COVID-19 was sourced from the United States, Italy and Spain.

Sequencing was performed with immunoSEQ multiplex PCR; in TCRdb, only in-frame clones are kept and a portion is missing. The sample comprises about 240,000 clones, approximately 83% of which are singletons, and roughly 3.5% rests with the top ten. V shed 5 bases and J shed 4 bases, with 16 bases lying between them. This CDR3 spans 15 amino acids. From germline, CDR1 is MNHEY and CDR2 SMNVEV (reference sequence). The chain recombines TRBV27 with TRBJ2-3; tentatively, D is TRBD2 (5 bases). This TCR was sampled from a middle-aged woman with acute COVID-19. Sequenced sample: PBMCs or T cells enriched from blood (not recorded which). CDR3 residues: CASSRAWGEPDTQYF. In nucleotides, the CDR3 is TGTGCCAGCAGTCGCGCGTGGGGAGAACCAGATACGCAGTATTTT.